The rows below give T cell receptor beta chains drawn from one sample of a study of OX40 agonist ivuxolimab in advanced cancers. The protocol was immunoSEQ multiplex PCR, while the TCRdb copy is restricted to in-frame clones and leaves out a portion. The data contain some 80,000 clones, 87% of them singletons. Sequenced material: CD4+ or CD8+ T cells sorted from blood, taken in a trial of the OX40 agonist ivuxolimab. The receptors originated from an adult with an advanced solid tumor such as melanoma, head and neck, liver or kidney cancer. Each CDR3 is given with its conserved first and last residue. D genes are given only for firm matches. Rows may omit the clone size; those that give it use once, few, many or a size class.

>TRBV7-2|TRBJ1-1|-|-
CASSLMAIMNTEAFF
TGTGCCAGCAGCTTAATGGCGATCATGAACACTGAAGCTTTCTTT
>TRBV6-5|TRBJ2-5|-|-
CASSYTPGVQETQYF
TGTGCCAGCAGTTACACACCAGGGGTCCAAGAGACCCAGTACTTC
>TRBV19|TRBJ2-2|once|-
CASSIPLDSLPLYTGELFF
TGTGCCAGTAGTATCCCACTGGACAGCCTTCCCCTGTACACCGGGGAGCTGTTTTTT
>TRBV21-1|TRBJ1-3|-|-
CASSKGELQGVEVIRAGNTIYF
TGTGCCAGCAGCAAAGGAGAGTTACAGGGGGTCGAGGTAATAAGAGCTGGAAACACCATATATTTT
>TRBV7-6|TRBJ2-3|few|TRBD1
CASSLGAGTGGDTQYF
TGTGCCAGCAGCTTAGGGGCCGGGACAGGGGGAGATACGCAGTATTTT
>TRBV6-5|TRBJ1-2|-|TRBD1
CASSRGQLSYGYTF
TGTGCCAGCAGTCGGGGACAGCTGAGCTATGGCTACACCTTC
>TRBV30|TRBJ2-7|once|TRBD2
CAWSEGSGGGYEQYF
TGTGCCTGGAGTGAGGGTAGCGGGGGGGGCTACGAGCAGTACTTC
>TRBV27|TRBJ2-7|-|TRBD2
CASSLLAGPSDEQYF
TGTGCCAGCAGTTTATTAGCGGGGCCCTCCGACGAGCAGTACTTC
>TRBV5-1|TRBJ1-4|-|-
CASSLGNEKLFF
TGCGCCAGCAGCCTTGGAAATGAAAAACTGTTTTTT
>TRBV6-5|TRBJ1-2|-|TRBD1
CASSRGTANYGYTF
TGTGCCAGCTCCCGAGGGACAGCTAACTATGGCTACACCTTC
>TRBV28|TRBJ2-7|-|-
CATGLGLEQYF
TGTGCCACCGGGCTGGGTCTCGAGCAGTACTTC
>TRBV5-1|TRBJ1-2|-|TRBD1
CASSSGQGVYGYTF
TGCGCCAGCAGCTCAGGACAGGGGGTTTATGGCTACACCTTC
>TRBV5-1|TRBJ2-7|-|TRBD1
CASSAGTGAVGEQYF
TGCGCCAGCAGCGCAGGGACAGGGGCGGTTGGCGAGCAGTACTTC
>TRBV4-1|TRBJ2-7|-|-
CASSQVWMGRDEQYF
TGCGCCAGCAGCCAAGTGTGGATGGGGAGAGACGAGCAGTACTTC
>TRBV10-3|TRBJ2-3|-|TRBD2
CAISLGGELAADTQYF
TGTGCCATCAGCCTGGGGGGGGAGTTGGCTGCAGATACGCAGTATTTT
>TRBV15|TRBJ1-5|-|-
CATSRVGSYQPQHF
TGTGCCACCAGCAGAGTAGGGTCTTATCAGCCCCAGCATTTT
>TRBV5-8|TRBJ2-7|-|TRBD2
CASRDSQTGLGSYEQYF
TGTGCCAGCAGGGATTCCCAAACGGGACTAGGCTCCTACGAGCAGTACTTC
>TRBV2|TRBJ2-6|-|-
CASNQQPGANVLTF
TGTGCCAGCAATCAACAGCCTGGGGCCAACGTCCTGACTTTC
>TRBV5-1|TRBJ2-5|once|TRBD1
CASSLTGGRETQYF
TGCGCCAGCAGCTTGACAGGGGGCCGAGAGACCCAGTACTTC
>TRBV29-1|TRBJ1-2|-|-
CSVGWRQGNYGYTF
TGCAGCGTTGGTTGGCGGCAGGGCAACTATGGCTACACCTTC
>TRBV7-8|TRBJ2-6|few|TRBD1
CASSLGQGPLSGANVLTF
TGTGCCAGCAGCTTAGGACAGGGTCCTCTCTCTGGGGCCAACGTCCTGACTTTC
>TRBV7-2|TRBJ1-1|-|-
CASSLVLRGRNTEAFF
TGTGCCAGCAGCTTAGTGCTGAGGGGTCGGAACACTGAAGCTTTCTTT
>TRBV25-1|TRBJ1-1|-|-
CATRGLATEAFF
TGTGCCACCAGGGGTTTAGCCACTGAAGCTTTCTTT
>TRBV19|TRBJ1-2|many|-
CASSNRINYGYTF
TGTGCCAGTAGTAACAGGATTAACTATGGCTACACCTTC
>TRBV5-6|TRBJ1-1|-|-
CASSLVPGVTGRMNTEAFF
TGTGCCAGCAGCTTGGTTCCGGGGGTAACTGGTCGTATGAACACTGAAGCTTTCTTT
>TRBV28|TRBJ1-5|-|-
CASRDPGGNQPQHF
TGTGCCAGCAGGGACCCAGGGGGCAATCAGCCCCAGCATTTT
>TRBV5-1|TRBJ1-5|-|-
CASKPDNYGQPQHF
TGCGCCAGCAAACCGGATAATTACGGTCAGCCCCAGCATTTT
>TRBV27|TRBJ1-5|-|-
CASSFNNQPQHF
TGTGCCAGCAGTTTCAACAATCAGCCCCAGCATTTT
>TRBV28|TRBJ2-7|-|TRBD1
CASRREPGQGVHEQYF
TGTGCCAGCAGGAGGGAACCGGGACAGGGGGTTCACGAGCAGTACTTC
>TRBV7-8|TRBJ2-2|-|TRBD1
CASSFRDRGLTGELFF
TGTGCCAGCAGCTTCCGGGACAGGGGTCTTACCGGGGAGCTGTTTTTT
>TRBV5-1|TRBJ2-3|-|-
CASSLVTGGDYTQYF
TGCGCCAGCAGCTTAGTAACAGGAGGGGATTATACGCAGTATTTT
>TRBV29-1|TRBJ1-1|-|-
CSVGEFGTEAFF
TGCAGCGTTGGGGAGTTCGGAACTGAAGCTTTCTTT
>TRBV15|TRBJ1-5|-|-
CATSRDLAGNQPQHF
TGTGCCACCAGCAGAGATCTGGCAGGCAATCAGCCCCAGCATTTT
>TRBV2|TRBJ2-3|-|-
CASSQVGGSTDTQYF
TGTGCCAGCAGCCAAGTGGGGGGTAGCACAGATACGCAGTATTTT
>TRBV18|TRBJ1-2|-|-
CASSLSYTDGYTF
TGTGCCAGCTCCCTATCTTACACTGATGGCTACACCTTC
>TRBV19|TRBJ2-1|-|-
CATRRARSAEDEQFF
TGTGCCACCCGCCGGGCGCGGTCCGCTGAGGATGAGCAGTTCTTC
>TRBV29-1|TRBJ2-7|once|TRBD2
CSVGGRAYEQYF
TGCAGCGTTGGCGGGAGGGCCTACGAGCAGTACTTC
>TRBV6-5|TRBJ1-5|-|-
CASSYSKRGQPQHF
TGTGCCAGCAGTTACTCGAAAAGGGGGCAGCCCCAGCATTTT
>TRBV6-5|TRBJ1-3|-|-
CASSYSRDLGNTIYF
TGTGCCAGCAGTTACTCGAGGGACCTCGGAAACACCATATATTTT
>TRBV9|TRBJ2-5|-|-
CASSVARGREETQYF
TGTGCCAGCAGCGTAGCTCGGGGCAGGGAGGAGACCCAGTACTTC